This is a list of T cell receptor beta chains from one sample in a study of T cell responses to AZD1222 COVID-19 vaccine. Clones were sequenced by immunoSEQ multiplex PCR, and TCRdb holds only the in-frame ones, with some missing. The profile covers some 140,000 clones, with 90% to 95% appearing a single time and 1.5% to 2% taken by the ten largest. Source: peripheral blood, taken on day 0 of AZD1222 vaccination. These receptor sequences come from an adult in good health. Each CDR3 is given without its conserved first and last residue. D genes are given only for firm matches.

j_gene	d_gene	v_gene	CDR3aa
TRBJ1-2	NA	TRBV19	ASSIQGSYGYT
TRBJ2-2	NA	TRBV13	ASSLAQRELF
TRBJ2-1	TRBD1	TRBV5-1	ASSTDRGRYNEQF
TRBJ1-2	NA	TRBV7-2	ASSLAFPPQDGYT
TRBJ2-7	TRBD1	TRBV28	ASSGGTGGSYEQY
TRBJ1-1	NA	TRBV28	ASSWKEAF
TRBJ1-4	NA	TRBV28	ASSFLAGSGEKLF
TRBJ2-3	TRBD1	TRBV7-6	ASSLEGGQGPDTQY
TRBJ1-2	NA	TRBV30	AWSLMGVGYGYT
TRBJ1-1	NA	TRBV2	ARGKPNTEAF
TRBJ1-1	NA	TRBV9	ASSAFVVVGLNTEAF
TRBJ1-2	NA	TRBV25-1	ASSGAVRGGYT
TRBJ2-7	NA	TRBV7-9	ASSFKQVLKPSYEQY
TRBJ2-7	TRBD2	TRBV6-2/TRBV6-3	ASSYSASGSNYEQY
TRBJ2-7	TRBD2	TRBV3-1/TRBV3-2	ASSQDLASGGRQY
TRBJ2-5	NA	TRBV7-2	ASSLAGIKETQY
TRBJ2-7	NA	TRBV7-9	ASSLGGGKPLYEQY
TRBJ1-3	NA	TRBV18	ASSPPRGPAGNTIY
TRBJ2-5	NA	TRBV2	ASGIGAGFETQY
TRBJ1-5	TRBD1	TRBV28	ASSSRTGHYSNQPQH
TRBJ1-2	NA	TRBV6-6	ASSYSGGGYT
TRBJ1-5	TRBD1	TRBV10-3	ATGQGARQPQH
TRBJ1-1	NA	TRBV5-4	ASSLPQWGDTEAF
TRBJ2-1	NA	TRBV14	ASSPRDFGGEQF
TRBJ1-2	NA	TRBV19	ASTAEFGPGSGYT
TRBJ1-5	TRBD1	TRBV15	ATSRDRTQPQH
TRBJ1-1	NA	TRBV10-3	AISEKGNTEAF
TRBJ1-2	TRBD1	TRBV28	ASSLIGGTGGYGYT
TRBJ2-2	NA	TRBV9	ASSPSITGELF